This T cell receptor beta chain was recovered during a study of T-cell memory formation after mild COVID-19. The sample holds a few counts of this clonotype. Its antigen is not known. This CDR3 contains 13 residues. CDR1 and CDR2 (germline): GTSNPN, SVGIG (reference sequence). Trimming pared 7 bases from V and 5 bases from J, leaving 12 bases between. TCRdb used MiXCR to reprocess the 5' RACE reads, holding one entry per CDR3 protein. The data contain roughly 580,000 distinct CDR3 sequences, approximately 19% of them seen just once; the ten biggest clones take up around 12%. The study, taken as a whole, reports: Contracting CD4+ clones sat mainly in CM and EM; CD8+ in EMRA.

The rearrangement uses TRBV30 and TRBJ1-6, with D uncertain. The sequenced material came from PBMCs or a T cell subset sorted from them (not recorded which). This clonotype was sampled from an adult woman who had mild COVID-19 (a few samples of this study predate the infection). Cell type and time point are not known. The DNA of the CDR3 is TGTGCCTTCAATCGGTTAGATAATTCACCCCTCCACTTT. Translating gives CAFNRLDNSPLHF. The variable domain in full, with the rest retrieved from reference TRBV30 and TRBJ1-6, is SQTIHQWPATLVQPVGSPLSLECTVEGTSNPNLYWYRQAAGRGLQLLFYSVGIGQISSEVPQNLSASRPQDRQFILSSKKLLLSDSGFYLCAFNRLDNSPLHFGNGTRLTVT.